This T cell receptor (beta chain) was sequenced in a study of blood T cell repertoires in COVID-19. Study as a whole: The United States, Italy and Spain provided the acute and convalescent COVID-19 samples.

The germline V gene encodes CDR1 SGHRS and CDR2 YFSETQ. The length of the CDR3 is 16 residues. V was clipped by 2 bases and J by 3 bases; unmatched bases: 9. Libraries were prepared by immunoSEQ multiplex PCR; TCRdb keeps only in-frame clonotypes and omits some of them. The data hold 150,000 or so clones, with approximately 78% observed a single time. V is TRBV5-1 and J is TRBJ2-5, with 8 bases lining up with TRBD2. Source material: peripheral blood. The source is a human donor with acute or convalescent COVID-19. The donor label of this sample is uncertain. The CDR3 nucleotides are TGCGCCAGCAGCTTCTCCTCCGGGGGGGCAGAAGAGACCCAGTACTTC. Translation: CASSFSSGGAEETQYF.